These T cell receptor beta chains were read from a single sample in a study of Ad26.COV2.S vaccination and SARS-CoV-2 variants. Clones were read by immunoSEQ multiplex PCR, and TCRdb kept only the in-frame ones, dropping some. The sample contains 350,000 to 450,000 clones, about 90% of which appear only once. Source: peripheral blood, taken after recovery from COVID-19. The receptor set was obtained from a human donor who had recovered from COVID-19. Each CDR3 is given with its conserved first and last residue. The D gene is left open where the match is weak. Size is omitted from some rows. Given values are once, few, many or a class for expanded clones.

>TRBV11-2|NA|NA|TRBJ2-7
TGTGCCAGCAGCTTATCCGGTCTGGGCGAGCAGTACTTC
CASSLSGLGEQYF
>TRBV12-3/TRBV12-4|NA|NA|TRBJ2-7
TGTGCCAGCAGCCCCGTAGGATACGAGCAGTACTTC
CASSPVGYEQYF
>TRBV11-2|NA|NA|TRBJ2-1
TGTGCCAGCACCAAAGGGACGGGGGCCTCAAATGAGCAGTTCTTC
CASTKGTGASNEQFF
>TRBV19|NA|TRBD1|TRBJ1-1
TGTGCCAGTACCGCGGGACAGCTAAAAAACACTGAAGCTTTCTTT
CASTAGQLKNTEAFF
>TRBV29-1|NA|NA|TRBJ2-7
TGCAGCGTAGCGGTGACCTCCTACGAGCAGTACTTC
CSVAVTSYEQYF
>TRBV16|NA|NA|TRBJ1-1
TGTGCCAGCAGCCAATCCGAACAGGGGAACACTGAAGCTTTCTTT
CASSQSEQGNTEAFF
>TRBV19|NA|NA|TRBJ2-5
TGTGCCAGTAGTCCCTCCCGGCGGCAAGAGACCCAGTACTTC
CASSPSRRQETQYF
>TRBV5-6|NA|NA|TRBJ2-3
TGTGCCAGCAGCTTGGAACGAAGAACACCAGATACGCAGTATTTT
CASSLERRTPDTQYF
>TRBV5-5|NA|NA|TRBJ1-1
TGTGCCAGCAGCACTCTACAGATTGAAGCTTTCTTT
CASSTLQIEAFF
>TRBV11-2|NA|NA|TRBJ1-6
TGTGCCAGCAGCCTGAATCTTCTCCTCAGTTCACCCCTCCACTTT
CASSLNLLLSSPLHF
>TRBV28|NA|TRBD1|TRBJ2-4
TGTGCCAGCAGTTCCAAATGGACAGGGATGGGAGCCAAAAACATTCAGTACTTC
CASSSKWTGMGAKNIQYF
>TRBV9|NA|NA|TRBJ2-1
TGTGCCAGCAGCGTAGGTGACGGGGTATACAATGAGCAGTTCTTC
CASSVGDGVYNEQFF
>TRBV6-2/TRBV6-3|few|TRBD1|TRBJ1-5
TGTGCCAGCAGCTCGGACAGGGTTCAGCCCCAGCATTTT
CASSSDRVQPQHF
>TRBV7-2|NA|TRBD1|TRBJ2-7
TGTGCCAGCAGCCCCCGGGACAGGGGAGCCTCCTACGAGCAGTACTTC
CASSPRDRGASYEQYF
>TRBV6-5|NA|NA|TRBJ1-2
TGTGCCAGCAGGGACAGCGCTAACTATGGCTACACCTTC
CASRDSANYGYTF
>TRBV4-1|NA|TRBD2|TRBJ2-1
TGCGCCAGCAGCTTAGAGACTAGCCTTTCAACGGTGAGCTCCTACAATGAGCAGTTCTTC
CASSLETSLSTVSSYNEQFF
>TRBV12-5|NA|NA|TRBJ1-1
TGTGCTAGTGGTTGGGGACACACTGAAGCTTTCTTT
CASGWGHTEAFF
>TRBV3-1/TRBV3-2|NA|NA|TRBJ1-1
TGTGCCAGCAGCTCAGCCAGGGACACTGAAGCTTTCTTT
CASSSARDTEAFF
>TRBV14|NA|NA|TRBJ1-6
TGTGCCAGCAGCCAAGATCGGGGAGGGGCAAGAAATTCACCCCTCCACTTT
CASSQDRGGARNSPLHF
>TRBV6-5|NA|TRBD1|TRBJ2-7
TGTGCCAGCAATCTGGGACAGGGGATGTACGAGCAGTACTTC
CASNLGQGMYEQYF
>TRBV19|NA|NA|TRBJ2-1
TGTGCCAGTAGTATTAAGTGGTTGCTCCGGGACACTAACAATGAGCAGTTCTTC
CASSIKWLLRDTNNEQFF
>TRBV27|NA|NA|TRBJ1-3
TGTGCCAGCAGTTTAGCCAGGGGACCTGGAAACACCATATATTTT
CASSLARGPGNTIYF
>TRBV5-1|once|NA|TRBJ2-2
TGCGCCAGCAGCTTGGGGACAGACGGGGAGCTGTTTTTT
CASSLGTDGELFF
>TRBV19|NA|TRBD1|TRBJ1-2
TGTGCCAGTAGTATTCTTGGACAGGGAACTTTCACCTTC
CASSILGQGTFTF
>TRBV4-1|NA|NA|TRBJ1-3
TGCGCCAGCAGCCGCTCTGGAAACACCATATATTTT
CASSRSGNTIYF
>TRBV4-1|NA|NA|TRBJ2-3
TGCGCCAGCAGCCAAGCCGGGACCGCATACACAGATACGCAGTATTTT
CASSQAGTAYTDTQYF
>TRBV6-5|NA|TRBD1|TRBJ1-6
TGTGCCAGCAGTTACGGGACAGGGGCGTATTCACCCCTCCACTTT
CASSYGTGAYSPLHF
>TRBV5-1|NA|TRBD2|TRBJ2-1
TGCGCCAGCAGCCTAGGGACTAGCGGGGGCCCATTGTTTGAGCAGTTCTTC
CASSLGTSGGPLFEQFF
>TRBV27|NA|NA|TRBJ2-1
TGTGCCAGCAGTTCGACAGATAATGAGCAGTTCTTC
CASSSTDNEQFF
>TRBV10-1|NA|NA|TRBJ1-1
TGCGCCAGCAGTGAGTCGGTGAACACTGAAGCTTTCTTT
CASSESVNTEAFF
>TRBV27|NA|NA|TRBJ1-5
TGTGCCGCGGGGGGGAATCAGCCCCAGCATTTT
CAAGGNQPQHF
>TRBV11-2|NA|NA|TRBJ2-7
TGTGCCAGCAGCCCGAGGGGGGGAACCGGGGAGCAGTACTTC
CASSPRGGTGEQYF
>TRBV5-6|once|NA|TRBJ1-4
TGTGCCAGCAGCTTGGGACGGAGTGAAAAACTGTTTTTT
CASSLGRSEKLFF
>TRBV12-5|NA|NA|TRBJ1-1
TGTGCTAGTGCCATGGCCGTGAACACTGAAGCTTTCTTT
CASAMAVNTEAFF
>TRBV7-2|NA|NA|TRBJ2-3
TGTGCCAGCAGCTTTGGCACAGGGGATACGCAGTATTTT
CASSFGTGDTQYF
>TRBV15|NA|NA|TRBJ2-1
TGTGCCACCAGCAGAGATCGGGCCCCTATTACAGGCAAAAATGAGCAGTTCTTC
CATSRDRAPITGKNEQFF
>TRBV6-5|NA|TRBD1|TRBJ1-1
TGTGCCAGCGGAGCTCAGGGGGGGAACACTGAAGCTTTCTTT
CASGAQGGNTEAFF
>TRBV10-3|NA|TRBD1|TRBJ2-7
TGTGCCATCAGGGATACGACAGGGGGCCTCTACGAGCAGTACTTC
CAIRDTTGGLYEQYF
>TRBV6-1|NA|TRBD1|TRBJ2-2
TGTGCCAGCAGTGTGGACAGGGAGAGGTACACCGGGGAGCTGTTTTTT
CASSVDRERYTGELFF
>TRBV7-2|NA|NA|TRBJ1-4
TGTGCCAGCAGCTCCCCGGGGGGGTGGCATGGGGGTGTTGAAAAACTGTTTTTT
CASSSPGGWHGGVEKLFF
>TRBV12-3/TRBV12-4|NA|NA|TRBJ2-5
TGTGCCAGCAAAGGGACACCACAAGAGACCCAGTACTTC
CASKGTPQETQYF
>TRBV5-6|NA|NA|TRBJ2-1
TGTGCCAGCAGCTTCTATGGGCTAGGGGTTAATGAGCAGTTCTTC
CASSFYGLGVNEQFF
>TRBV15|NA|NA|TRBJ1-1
TGTGCCACCAGCGCGAAAGGAGGGGATCCCCCGAATGAAGCTTTCTTT
CATSAKGGDPPNEAFF
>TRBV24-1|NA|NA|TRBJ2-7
TGTGCCACCAGTGAGGGCTCCTACGAGCAGTACTTC
CATSEGSYEQYF
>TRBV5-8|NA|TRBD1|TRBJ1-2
TGTGCCAGCAGCTTGGGGGACAGACACTATGGCTACACCTTC
CASSLGDRHYGYTF
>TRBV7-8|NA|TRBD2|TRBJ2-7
TGTGCCAGCAGCTTAGTACTAGCGGGGGGGTACGAGCAGTACTTC
CASSLVLAGGYEQYF
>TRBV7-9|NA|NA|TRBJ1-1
TGTGCCAGCACCCCGAGAGGGGCTCGAGAGACTGAAGCTTTCTTT
CASTPRGARETEAFF
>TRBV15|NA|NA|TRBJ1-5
TGTGCCACCAGCCACCTCGGGGGACAGCCCCAGCATTTT
CATSHLGGQPQHF